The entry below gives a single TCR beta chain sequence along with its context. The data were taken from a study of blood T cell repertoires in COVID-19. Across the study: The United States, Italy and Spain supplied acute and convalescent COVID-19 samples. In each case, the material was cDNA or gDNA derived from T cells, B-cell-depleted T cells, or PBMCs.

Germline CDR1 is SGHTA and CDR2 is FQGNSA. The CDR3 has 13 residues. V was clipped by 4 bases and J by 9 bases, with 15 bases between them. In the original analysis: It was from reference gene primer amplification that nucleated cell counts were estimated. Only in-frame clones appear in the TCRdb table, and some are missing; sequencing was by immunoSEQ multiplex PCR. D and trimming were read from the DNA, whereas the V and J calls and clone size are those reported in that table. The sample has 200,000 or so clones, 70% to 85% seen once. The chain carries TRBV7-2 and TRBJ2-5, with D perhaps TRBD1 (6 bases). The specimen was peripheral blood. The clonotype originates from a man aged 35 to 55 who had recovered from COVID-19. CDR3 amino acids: CASSSTGPGAQYF. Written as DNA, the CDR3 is TGTGCCAGCAGCTCGACAGGACCCGGGGCCCAGTACTTC.